Listed below are T cell receptor beta chains from one sample, sequenced in a study of T cells after yellow fever vaccination. Via MiXCR, TCRdb re-called the 5' RACE reads, giving one row per CDR3 protein. Altogether under 350,000 distinct CDR3 sequences are present, roughly 4.3% being singletons, with the ten largest covering approximately 25%. Source: PBMCs, taken 5 days after the yellow fever booster vaccination. The receptors here all came from a man younger than 35 who received the YFV17D yellow fever vaccine. Both conserved end residues are part of each CDR3. Fields, in order: clone size, V gene, J gene, D gene, CDR3 DNA, CDR3 protein. The D gene is left open where the match is weak. Some rows mark clone size as missing; the rest say once, few, many or name a class of expanded clone.

>NA|TRBV24-1|TRBJ2-5|TRBD1
TGTGCCACCAGTGATTGGACAGGGGGTCAGACCCAGTACTTC
CATSDWTGGQTQYF
>NA|TRBV18|TRBJ1-4|NA
TGTGCCAGCTCACCCAGACCCAGGGCGGATGAAAAACTGTTTTTT
CASSPRPRADEKLFF
>many|TRBV7-2|TRBJ2-7|TRBD1
TGTGCCAGCAGAACTACTCCGGGACAGTCCTACGAGCAGTACTTC
CASRTTPGQSYEQYF
>NA|TRBV7-9|TRBJ1-2|NA
TGTGCCAGCAGCACCCACTGGGGGCCCCACGGCTACACCTTC
CASSTHWGPHGYTF
>few|TRBV5-1|TRBJ2-1|NA
TGCGCCAGCAGCTCTGGACAATTCCAGTACAATGAGCAGTTCTTC
CASSSGQFQYNEQFF
>few|TRBV7-9|TRBJ2-7|TRBD1
TGTGCCAGCAGCCCCGCCGACAGGGGGTGGGACGAGCAGTACTTC
CASSPADRGWDEQYF
>NA|TRBV12-3/TRBV12-4|TRBJ1-2|NA
TGTGCCAGCCACTCTCGTACGGACGGCTATGGCTACACCTTC
CASHSRTDGYGYTF
>few|TRBV7-2|TRBJ1-5|TRBD1
TGTGCCAGCAGCTTAAAGGGGACAGACAATCAGCCCCAGCATTTT
CASSLKGTDNQPQHF
>few|TRBV19|TRBJ2-3|TRBD2
TGTGCCAGTAGTATTGAGGGCGGGGGGCTCACAGATACGCAGTATTTT
CASSIEGGGLTDTQYF
>NA|TRBV7-9|TRBJ1-1|NA
TGTGCCAGCAGCGCCCATGTCGGGGGATCTTCTGAAGCTTTCTTT
CASSAHVGGSSEAFF
>NA|TRBV7-6|TRBJ2-2|TRBD2
TGTGCCAGCAGCGGACTAGCGGGATTTAACACCGGGGAGCTGTTTTTT
CASSGLAGFNTGELFF
>NA|TRBV7-3|TRBJ1-1|TRBD1
TGTGCCAGCAGCTCCCGACAGGGCACACTCGTGAACACTGAAGCTTTCTTT
CASSSRQGTLVNTEAFF
>few|TRBV5-1|TRBJ1-1|NA
TGCGCCAGCAGATTTATCGCAGGATTTTACACTGAAGCTTTCTTT
CASRFIAGFYTEAFF
>NA|TRBV4-2|TRBJ2-3|TRBD2
TGTGCCAGCAGCCAAGAAAAAGGACTAGGAACAGATACGCAGTATTTT
CASSQEKGLGTDTQYF
>few|TRBV6-2/TRBV6-3|TRBJ2-1|NA
TGTGCCAGCAGTTACGTTCGCTACACCCCCTACAATGAGCAGTTCTTC
CASSYVRYTPYNEQFF
>many|TRBV7-8|TRBJ2-3|TRBD2
TGTGCCAGCAGCTTGGGACTAGCGGGCGTTGACACGCAGTATTTT
CASSLGLAGVDTQYF
>NA|TRBV29-1|TRBJ2-7|TRBD1
TGCAGCGTTGCGGGACAGACTTACGAGCAGTACTTC
CSVAGQTYEQYF
>many|TRBV4-3|TRBJ2-2|TRBD2
TGCGCCAGCAGCCAAGATATGGGAGCGGGGGCCAGTATGGGCGGGGAGCTGTTTTTT
CASSQDMGAGASMGGELFF
>NA|TRBV5-6|TRBJ2-7|NA
TGTGCCAGCAGCTCAAGTCTGCGGCAGTACTTC
CASSSSLRQYF
>few|TRBV12-3/TRBV12-4|TRBJ2-6|TRBD1
TGTGCCAGCAGTTTAAGGCAGCCCAGGGGGTCTGGGGCCAACGTCCTGACTTTC
CASSLRQPRGSGANVLTF
>many|TRBV20-1|TRBJ2-1|TRBD2
TGCAGTGCTAGAGTTAGCGGGGGGCCGGGCTCCTACAATGAGCAGTTCTTC
CSARVSGGPGSYNEQFF
>many|TRBV21-1|TRBJ2-5|NA
TGTGCCAGCAGCAAACCCCGACAGCTTGAGGAGACCCAGTACTTC
CASSKPRQLEETQYF
>NA|TRBV20-1|TRBJ2-3|NA
TGCAGTGCTAGAGTTGGAGGGGGGGTCTCCCCTACGCAGTATTTT
CSARVGGGVSPTQYF
>few|TRBV30|TRBJ1-6|NA
TGTGCCTGGAGTCTGGACAGTTATTCACCCCTCCACTTT
CAWSLDSYSPLHF
>NA|TRBV5-1|TRBJ2-7|NA
TGCGCCAGCAGCTTGGGGGAGGCAAGGGGAGAGCAGTACTTC
CASSLGEARGEQYF
>few|TRBV7-3|TRBJ2-3|TRBD1
TGTGCCAGCAGCCAGGGCTGGGACAGGGGGTCCGATACGCAGTATTTT
CASSQGWDRGSDTQYF
>many|TRBV7-2|TRBJ1-1|NA
TGTGCCAGCAGCTTACGCGCAGGACCCACTGAAGCTTTCTTT
CASSLRAGPTEAFF
>many|TRBV5-1|TRBJ1-5|NA
TGCGCCAGCAGCTTGGCCGGGGGGCAGGGTCAGCCCCAGCATTTT
CASSLAGGQGQPQHF
>few|TRBV12-3/TRBV12-4|TRBJ2-3|NA
TGTGCCAGCAGTTCCCCCCTTGGAGGGCCCCACACAGATACGCAGTATTTT
CASSSPLGGPHTDTQYF
>NA|TRBV5-4|TRBJ2-1|NA
TGTGCCAGCAGCTTGGACGCCTCCAGGCGGTTCTTC
CASSLDASRRFF
>NA|TRBV7-2|TRBJ2-5|NA
TGTGCCAGCAGCTCTGGAATTAAGGAGACCCAGTACTTC
CASSSGIKETQYF
>few|TRBV7-8|TRBJ1-2|TRBD1
TGTGCCAGCAGCCGCGATCCGGGGACAGGGACTAACTATGGCTACACCTTC
CASSRDPGTGTNYGYTF
>NA|TRBV7-8|TRBJ2-2|NA
TGTGCCAGCAGCTTCCTATTGACGTCGACAGGCAACACCGGGGAGCTGTTTTTT
CASSFLLTSTGNTGELFF